A single T cell receptor beta chain is shown here with its context. The data were obtained in a study of T cell repertoires in cytomegalovirus infection. Study background: Matching HLA type and CMV infection were both indicated by public TCR beta signatures.

The germline V gene has CDR1 PRHDT and CDR2 FYEKMQ (reference sequence). The CDR3 is made up of 16 amino acids. Deletions cut 4 bases from V and 7 bases from J, with 19 bases between. TCRdb re-called the reads with MiXCR, one entry per CDR3 protein. Of hundreds of thousands of distinct CDR3 sequences in the sample, roughly a third were seen once. The TCR sequence derives from a human donor in good health (CMV status not recorded). Some clones in this sample may be carry-over from other donors' samples. The J gene is TRBJ1-4, the V gene TRBV13, with D possibly matching TRBD1 (6 bases). Sequencing input: PBMCs. The DNA of the CDR3 is TGTGCCAGCAGCTACCCCTCGGGGGGCGGAAGTGAAAAACTGTTTTTT. This sequence encodes CASSYPSGGGSEKLFF.